A single sample is the source of the 24 T cell receptor beta chains below, sequenced in a study of OX40 agonist ivuxolimab in advanced cancers. Clones were sequenced by immunoSEQ multiplex PCR, and TCRdb holds only the in-frame ones, with some missing. Found here are tens of thousands of clones, about 86% of them singletons; the top ten hold 5.5% to 7.5%. The sample in question was CD4+ or CD8+ T cells sorted from blood, obtained in a trial of the OX40 agonist ivuxolimab. All receptors derive from an adult with an advanced solid tumor such as melanoma, head and neck, liver or kidney cancer.

As regards this clone: An end of the junction differs from the germline gene, which may be a read error. The chain carries TRBV7-7 and TRBJ2-3; D is ambiguous. Germline CDR1 is SSHAT and CDR2 is FNYEAQ (reference sequence). This CDR3 is 14 amino acids long. DNA for the CDR3: TGTGCTAGCAGCTTTCGACTCGACACAGATACGCAGTATTTT. This sequence encodes CASSFRLDTDTQYF.

The genes are TRBV19 and TRBJ1-5; 8 bases are shared with TRBD1. The junction had 3 bases not matched to a gene; V was cut back by 4 bases and J by 7 bases. CDR3 length: 13 amino acids. Per germline, CDR1 LNHDA and CDR2 SQIVND (reference sequence). CDR3 nucleotide sequence: TGTGCCAGTAGTACAGGGGGCGGACAGCCCCAGCATTTT. Translating it yields CASSTGGGQPQHF.

CDR3: CASSSKASGQILSGNTIYF. DNA for the CDR3: TGTGCCAGCAGCTCAAAGGCCTCGGGCCAGATCCTCTCTGGAAACACCATATATTTT. The chain employs TRBV5-6 and TRBJ1-3; D call uncertain. The germline gives CDR1 SGHDT, CDR2 YYEEEE. V shed 3 bases and J shed 0 bases, with 22 bases lying between them. The CDR3 covers 19 residues.

The V and J genes are TRBV5-1 and TRBJ1-1; D gene ambiguous. Germline V lookup: CDR1 SGHRS, CDR2 YFSETQ. With 0 bases removed from V and 1 base from J, the gap between germline ends came to 13 bases. The length of the CDR3 is 16 residues. The CDR3 sequence: CASSLGRRIQNTEAFF. CDR3 bases: TGCGCCAGCAGCTTGGGAAGACGGATCCAGAACACTGAAGCTTTCTTT. Supplemented by reference TRBV5-1 and TRBJ1-1, the full variable domain reads KAGVTQTPRYLIKTRGQQVTLSCSPISGHRSVSWYQQTPGQGLQFLFEYFSETQRNKGNFPGRFSGRQFSNSRSEMNVSTLELGDSALYLCASSLGRRIQNTEAFFGQGTRLTVV.

This clone was found once. The chain links TRBV30 to TRBJ2-1; no clear D gene. The CDR3 sequence is 12 residues long. Germline assignment: CDR1 GTSNPN and CDR2 SVGIG (reference sequence). V was clipped by 5 bases and J by 4 bases, with 9 bases between them. CDR3 nucleotides: TGTGCCTGGGAAACACTTTACAATGAGCAGTTCTTC. The encoded protein is CAWETLYNEQFF.

In this sample, this clone turned up once. This rearrangement joins TRBV27 to TRBJ2-1; 8 bases align to TRBD2. The CDR3 covers 15 residues. CDR1 is MNHEY and CDR2 is SMNVEV in the germline V gene (reference sequence). Losses at the gene ends were 4 bases for V and 9 bases for J; bases not matched to a gene: 11. The CDR3, as DNA: TGTGCCAGCAGTTCAAGAGGACTAGCATCCGGTGAGCAGTTCTTC. Translated, it gives CASSSRGLASGEQFF.

This sequence joins TRBV11-3 and TRBJ2-7, with TRBD2 identical over 11 bases. This CDR3 is 17 amino acids long. V gave up 4 bases and J gave up 2 bases; unmatched junction bases: 10. The germline V gene has CDR1 SGHNT and CDR2 YENEEA. CDR3 protein: CASSSQSSGGLTYEQYF. In nucleotides, the CDR3 is TGTGCCAGCAGCTCCCAATCTAGCGGGGGGCTTACCTACGAGCAGTACTTC.

The chain combines TRBV11-2 with TRBJ2-7, with D possibly being TRBD2 (6 bases). Trimming took off 7 bases at V and 4 bases at J, with 14 bases between the two ends. The germline gives CDR1 SGHAT, CDR2 FQNNGV. The CDR3 extends over 13 amino acids. CDR3 protein: CASTRGWEYEQYF. The CDR3 DNA sequence: TGTGCCAGCACCCGGGGGTGGGAGTACGAGCAGTACTTC.

This chain joins TRBV11-1 and TRBJ2-1; D possibly corresponds to TRBD2 (5 bases). The CDR3 consists of 14 residues. Trimming took off 5 bases at V and 5 bases at J, with 13 bases between the two ends. The germline V gene encodes CDR1 SGHAT and CDR2 FQDESV (reference sequence). CDR3 nucleotide sequence: TGTGCCAGCAGCAACTTTGGACTTAACAATGAGCAGTTCTTC. It codes for CASSNFGLNNEQFF.

The rearrangement uses TRBV5-6 and TRBJ2-1; no reliable D call. The CDR3 runs to 15 residues. Trimming pared 2 bases from V and 2 bases from J, leaving 11 bases between. CDR1 is SGHDT and CDR2 is YYEEEE in the germline V gene. CDR3 sequence (DNA): TGTGCCAGCAGCTTCACTTACACCGCCTACAATGAGCAGTTCTTC. Its protein product is CASSFTYTAYNEQFF.

Here the CDR3 reads CASSRDSSNQPQHF. In DNA, the CDR3 is TGTGCCAGCAGCCGGGACAGTAGCAATCAGCCCCAGCATTTT. The chain joins TRBV25-1 to TRBJ1-5; 7 nucleotides agree with TRBD1. The CDR3 length is 14 residues. V dropped 6 bases and J dropped 0; count of bases not matched to a gene: 2. CDR1 is MGHDK, CDR2 SYGVNS, per germline.

The chain joins TRBV10-3 to TRBJ1-2; D is ambiguous. Trimming took off 6 bases at V and 3 bases at J, with 14 bases between the two ends. Germline V gene lookup returns CDR1 ENHRY and CDR2 SYGVKD. The CDR3 spans 14 residues. The CDR3 DNA sequence: TGTGCCATCAGGGAGCTTGGAGGGTACTATGGCTACACCTTC. Translating gives CAIRELGGYYGYTF.

The chain links TRBV19 to TRBJ2-3; TRBD1 agrees at 7 bases. After removal of 6 bases from V and 3 bases from J, the junction contained 12 bases not matched to a gene. Germline V lookup: CDR1 LNHDA, CDR2 SQIVND (reference sequence). The CDR3 runs 16 residues. The CDR3 nucleotides are TGTGCCAGTAGACCCCCCATGGGACAGCTTACAGATACGCAGTATTTT. Protein product: CASRPPMGQLTDTQYF.

Of note for this clone: Other DNA sequences from this sample encode an identical CDR3 as well. The chain combines TRBV5-1 with TRBJ1-5, with TRBD1 matching over 8 bases. The CDR3 runs to 15 residues. The V gene end was trimmed by 0 bases and the J gene end by 7 bases; junction bases not matched to a gene: 6. Germline loops: CDR1 SGHRS, CDR2 YFSETQ. In DNA form, the CDR3 reads TGCGCCAGCAGCTTGGAGGGACAGGTAAACCAGCCCCAGCATTTT. It translates to CASSLEGQVNQPQHF.

The CDR3 protein is CASIGRRPGAYEQYF. The DNA of the CDR3 is TGTGCCAGCATTGGGAGGAGGCCGGGGGCCTACGAGCAGTACTTC. The V call is TRBV6-5, the J call TRBJ2-7; the D gene is possibly TRBD2 (6 bases). Trimming shortened V by 7 bases and J by 2 bases, and 18 bases separated the two germline ends. CDR3 size: 15 residues. CDR1 MNHEY and CDR2 SVGAGI come from the germline V gene.

The chain recombines TRBV5-6 with TRBJ2-5; D assignment may be TRBD1 or TRBD2 (5 bases each). CDR1 and CDR2 from the germline V gene are SGHDT and YYEEEE. The CDR3 totals 15 residues. V shed 0 bases and J shed 1 base, with 10 bases lying between them. The CDR3 loop is CASSLARDLQETQYF. CDR3 DNA: TGTGCCAGCAGCTTGGCCCGGGACCTCCAAGAGACCCAGTACTTC.

The genes are TRBV27 and TRBJ1-1; D call uncertain. There are 13 residues in the CDR3. V dropped 7 bases and J dropped 7 bases, with 16 bases sitting between them. Germline V gives CDR1 MNHEY, CDR2 SMNVEV (reference sequence). The chain's CDR3 is CASKLAGWGEAFF. The CDR3 nucleotides read TGTGCCAGCAAACTAGCCGGATGGGGTGAAGCTTTCTTT.

This clone occurred a few times. The germline gene is not matched at one end of the junction; a read error may be the cause. This chain joins TRBV7-7 and TRBJ2-5, with D possibly TRBD2 on 6 matching bases. The CDR3 runs to 16 residues. Germline loops: CDR1 SSHAT, CDR2 FNYEAQ (reference sequence). The CDR3 loop reads CASSLGPGTPRETQYF. The CDR3 region has the DNA TGTGCTAGCAGCTTAGGGCCAGGGACTCCTAGGGAGACCCAGTACTTC.

The chain uses TRBV30 and TRBJ1-2, with a possible D match to TRBD1 (6 bases). Germline V gene data show CDR1 as GTSNPN and CDR2 as SVGIG (reference sequence). V was cut by 4 bases and J by 7 bases, with 25 bases left in between. The CDR3 loop spans 16 amino acids. CDR3 region: CAWTTRGSGPLIGYTF. The CDR3 DNA reads TGTGCCTGGACTACCAGGGGCTCCGGTCCCCTTATTGGCTACACCTTC.

V gene TRBV11-2 combines with J gene TRBJ2-2; D ambiguous. Germline-derived CDR1 and CDR2 are SGHAT and FQNNGV. V lost 5 bases and J lost 1, with 5 bases in between. The CDR3 length is 13 residues. The CDR3 region is CASSEQNTGELFF. CDR3 nucleotide sequence: TGTGCCAGCAGCGAACAGAACACCGGGGAGCTGTTTTTT.

This chain links TRBV6-5 with TRBJ2-4; 9 bases agree with TRBD1. Germline V gives CDR1 MNHEY, CDR2 SVGAGI. This CDR3 is built from 14 residues. The ends lost 6 bases at V and 8 bases at J; junction bases unmatched: 8. The CDR3 is CASSREQGADIQYF. Written as DNA, the CDR3 is TGTGCCAGCAGCCGTGAACAGGGGGCGGACATTCAGTACTTC.

This clone showed up just once. The chain combines TRBV4-3 with TRBJ2-3; tentative D call: TRBD2 (6 bases). CDR1 and CDR2 from the germline V gene are LGHNA and YSLEER. Trimming removed 0 bases at V and 1 base at J, with 8 bases between. This CDR3 contains 15 residues. The CDR3 loop reads CASSQEVAGTDTQYF. The CDR3 DNA reads TGCGCCAGCAGCCAAGAGGTAGCGGGCACAGATACGCAGTATTTT.

Concerning this clone itself: The sample has other DNA sequences that encode this CDR3 too. The chain carries TRBV7-9 and TRBJ2-5; the match to TRBD1 covers 7 bases. The CDR3 length is 12 residues. Germline CDR1 and CDR2: SEHNR and FQNEAQ (reference sequence). V lost 6 bases to trimming and J lost 5 bases; unmatched junction nucleotides: 3. The CDR3 loop is CASSPRGETQYF. The CDR3 DNA reads TGTGCCAGCAGTCCCAGGGGGGAGACCCAGTACTTC. The full variable domain, completed using reference TRBV7-9 and TRBJ2-5, is DTGVSQNPRHKITKRGQNVTFRCDPISEHNRLYWYRQTLGQGPEFLTYFQNEAQLEKSRLLSDRFSAERPKGSFSTLEIQRTEQGDSAMYLCASSPRGETQYFGPGTRLLVL.

The V call is TRBV18, the J call TRBJ1-4; 7 bases match TRBD1. CDR1 KGHSH and CDR2 LQKENI come from the germline V gene. This CDR3 spans 18 amino acids. V was pared by 2 bases and J by 5 bases, with 14 bases of the junction left unmatched. The CDR3 nucleotides are TGTGCCAGCTCACCAAAGTTTACAGGGGCGGTAGAGAATGAAAAACTGTTTTTT. Protein product: CASSPKFTGAVENEKLFF.